This record covers a single T cell receptor beta chain. The CDR3 spans 15 residues. Germline CDR1 LNHDA, CDR2 SQIVND (reference sequence). J was trimmed by 4 bases and V by 1 base; bases with no gene match: 3. This specimen comes from a study of blood T cell repertoires in COVID-19. Study details: PBMCs, B-cell-depleted T cells, or T cells were the source of the cDNA or gDNA that made up the material.

As handled by the study authors: Using reference gene primer amplification, nucleated cell counts were estimated. Some clones are missing from TCRdb's copy, which holds only in-frame ones; the method was immunoSEQ multiplex PCR. From that table come the V and J calls and clone size; the DNA was used to work out D and trimming. The table records 200,000 to 250,000 clones, over 60% of them present only once. The sequence came from a woman aged 70-85 years with acute or convalescent COVID-19. Sequencing was done on a sample of peripheral blood. The chain couples TRBV19 to TRBJ2-1; 8 positions agree with TRBD2. CDR3 residues: CASSIAGGAYNEQFF. The CDR3 DNA is TGTGCCAGTAGTATAGCGGGGGGGGCTTACAATGAGCAGTTCTTC. Based on the CDR3 plus reference TRBV19 and TRBJ2-1, the full variable domain is DGGITQSPKYLFRKEGQNVTLSCEQNLNHDAMYWYRQDPGQGLRLIYYSQIVNDFQKGDIAEGYSVSREKKESFPLTVTSAQKNPTAFYLCASSIAGGAYNEQFFGPGTRLTVL.